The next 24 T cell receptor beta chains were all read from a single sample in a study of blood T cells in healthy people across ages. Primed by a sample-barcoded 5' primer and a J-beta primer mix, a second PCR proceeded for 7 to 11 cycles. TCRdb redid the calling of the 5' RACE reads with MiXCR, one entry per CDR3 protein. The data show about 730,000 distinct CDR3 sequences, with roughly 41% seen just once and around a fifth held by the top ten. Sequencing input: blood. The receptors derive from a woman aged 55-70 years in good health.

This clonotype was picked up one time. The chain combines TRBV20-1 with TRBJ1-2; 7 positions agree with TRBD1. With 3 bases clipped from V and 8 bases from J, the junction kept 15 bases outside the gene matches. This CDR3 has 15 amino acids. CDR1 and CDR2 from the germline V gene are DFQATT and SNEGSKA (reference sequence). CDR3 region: CSASIPRGRASGYTF. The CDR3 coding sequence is TGCAGTGCTAGCATACCCAGGGGGAGGGCTAGCGGCTACACCTTC.

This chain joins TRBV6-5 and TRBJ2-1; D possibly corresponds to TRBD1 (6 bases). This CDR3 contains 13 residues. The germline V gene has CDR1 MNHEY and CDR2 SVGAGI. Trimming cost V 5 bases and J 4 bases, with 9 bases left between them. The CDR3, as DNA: TGTGCCAGCAGTCGACAGGTATACAATGAGCAGTTCTTC. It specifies CASSRQVYNEQFF.

The DNA of the CDR3 is TGTGCCACCAGTGATTTGCGGGATGGCTACACCTTC. Protein: CATSDLRDGYTF. The rearrangement joins TRBV24-1 to TRBJ1-2; D gene unclear. Trimming took off 0 bases at V and 6 bases at J, with 4 bases between the two ends. Germline V gene sequence: CDR1 KGHDR, CDR2 SFDVKD. The CDR3 is 12 residues long.

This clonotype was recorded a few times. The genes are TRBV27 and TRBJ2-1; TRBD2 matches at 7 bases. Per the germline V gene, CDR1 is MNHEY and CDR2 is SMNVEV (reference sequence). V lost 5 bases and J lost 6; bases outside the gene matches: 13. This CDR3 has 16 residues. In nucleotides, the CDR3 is TGTGCCAGCAGTCCCCCCCTGGCGGGAGTTCCCAATGAGCAGTTCTTC. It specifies CASSPPLAGVPNEQFF.

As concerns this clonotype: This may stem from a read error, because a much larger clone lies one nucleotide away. In nucleotides, the CDR3 is TGCACCAGCAGCACTGGGACAGGGGGCACCGAGCAGTACTTC. Its protein product is CTSSTGTGGTEQYF. This chain joins TRBV5-1 and TRBJ2-5; TRBD1 agrees at 12 bases. With the DNA end fitting TRBJ2-7 better, the J assignment may be wrong. This CDR3 has 14 amino acids. Per germline, CDR1 SGHRS and CDR2 YFSETQ.

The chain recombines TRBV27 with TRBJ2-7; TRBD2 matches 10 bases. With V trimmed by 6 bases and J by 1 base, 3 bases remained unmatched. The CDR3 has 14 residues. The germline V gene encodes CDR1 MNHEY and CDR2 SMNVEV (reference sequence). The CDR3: CASRLAGTSYEQYF. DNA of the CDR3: TGTGCCAGCAGACTAGCGGGGACATCCTACGAGCAGTACTTC.

The CDR3 nucleotides are TGCAGTGCTAGTAGAGCGGGGGGGATCCTAATACAAGAGACCCAGTACTTC. Translation gives CSASRAGGILIQETQYF. The chain is built from TRBV20-1 and TRBJ2-5, with TRBD2 matching 10 bases. The V gene's germline CDR1 is DFQATT and CDR2 SNEGSKA (reference sequence). Losses at the gene ends were 3 bases for V and 2 bases for J; bases not matched to a gene: 12. The CDR3 sequence is 17 residues long.

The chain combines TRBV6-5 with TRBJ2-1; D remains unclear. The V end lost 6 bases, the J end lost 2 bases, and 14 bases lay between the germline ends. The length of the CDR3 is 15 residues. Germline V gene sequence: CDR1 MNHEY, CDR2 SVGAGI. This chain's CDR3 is CASSPTLGPYNEQFF. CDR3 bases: TGTGCCAGCAGCCCGACCCTCGGCCCCTACAATGAGCAGTTCTTC.

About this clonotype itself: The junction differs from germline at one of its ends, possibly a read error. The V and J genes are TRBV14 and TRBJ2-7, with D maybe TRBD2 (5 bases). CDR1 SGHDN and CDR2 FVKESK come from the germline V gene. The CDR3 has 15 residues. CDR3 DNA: TGTGCCAGCAACCAAGAGAGGTGGTACGGGGACGAGCAGTACTTC. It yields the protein CASNQERWYGDEQYF.

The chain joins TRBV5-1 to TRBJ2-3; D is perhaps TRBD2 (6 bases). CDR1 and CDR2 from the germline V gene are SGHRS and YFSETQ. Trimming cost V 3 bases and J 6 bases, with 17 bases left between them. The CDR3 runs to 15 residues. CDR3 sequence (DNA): TGCGCCAGCAGCTATGAGGGAGGTCCTGTGGATACGCAGTATTTT. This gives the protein CASSYEGGPVDTQYF. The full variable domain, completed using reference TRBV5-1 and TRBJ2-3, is KAGVTQTPRYLIKTRGQQVTLSCSPISGHRSVSWYQQTPGQGLQFLFEYFSETQRNKGNFPGRFSGRQFSNSRSEMNVSTLELGDSALYLCASSYEGGPVDTQYFGPGTRLTVL.

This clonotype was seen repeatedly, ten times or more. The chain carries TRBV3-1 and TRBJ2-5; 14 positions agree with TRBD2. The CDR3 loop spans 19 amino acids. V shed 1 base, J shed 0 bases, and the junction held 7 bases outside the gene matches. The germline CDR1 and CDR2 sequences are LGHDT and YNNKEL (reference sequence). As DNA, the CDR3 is TGTGCCAGCAGCCAAGGGACTAGCGGGGGGACAACGTACCAAGAGACCCAGTACTTC. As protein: CASSQGTSGGTTYQETQYF.

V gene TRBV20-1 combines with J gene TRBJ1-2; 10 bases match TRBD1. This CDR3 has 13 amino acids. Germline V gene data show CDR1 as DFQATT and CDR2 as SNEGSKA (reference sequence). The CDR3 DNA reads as TGCAGCGGGGGACAGGGGAGGGACTATGGCTACACCTTC. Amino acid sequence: CSGGQGRDYGYTF.

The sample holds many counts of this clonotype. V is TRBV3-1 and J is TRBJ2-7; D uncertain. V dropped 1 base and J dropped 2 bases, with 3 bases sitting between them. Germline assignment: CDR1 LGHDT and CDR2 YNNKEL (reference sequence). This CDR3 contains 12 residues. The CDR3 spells CASSQGAYEQYF. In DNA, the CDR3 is TGTGCCAGCAGCCAAGGGGCCTACGAGCAGTACTTC.

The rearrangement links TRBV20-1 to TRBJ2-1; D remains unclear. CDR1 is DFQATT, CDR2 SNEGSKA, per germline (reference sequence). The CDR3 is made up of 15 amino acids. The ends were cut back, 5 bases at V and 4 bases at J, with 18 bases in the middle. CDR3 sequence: CSASKSVSFYNEQFF. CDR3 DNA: TGCAGTGCTTCCAAATCGGTTTCCTTTTACAATGAGCAGTTCTTC.

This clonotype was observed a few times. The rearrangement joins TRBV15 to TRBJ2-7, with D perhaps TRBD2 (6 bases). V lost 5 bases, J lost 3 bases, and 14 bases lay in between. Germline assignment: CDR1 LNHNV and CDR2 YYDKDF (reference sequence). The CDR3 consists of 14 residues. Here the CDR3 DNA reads TGTGCCACCAGCCAAAGGTACGGGAGCTACGAGCAGTACTTC. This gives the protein CATSQRYGSYEQYF.

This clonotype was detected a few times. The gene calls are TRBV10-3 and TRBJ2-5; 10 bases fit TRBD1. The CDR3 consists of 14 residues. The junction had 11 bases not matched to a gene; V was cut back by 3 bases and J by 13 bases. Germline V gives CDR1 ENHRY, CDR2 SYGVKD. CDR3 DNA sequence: TGTGCCATCAGTGATGAGGGAGGGACAGGGGTGGTGTACTTC. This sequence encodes CAISDEGGTGVVYF.

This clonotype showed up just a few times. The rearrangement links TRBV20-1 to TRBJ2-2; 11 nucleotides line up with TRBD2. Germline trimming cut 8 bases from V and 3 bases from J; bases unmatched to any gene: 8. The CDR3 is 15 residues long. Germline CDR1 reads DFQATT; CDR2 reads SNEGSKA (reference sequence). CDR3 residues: CSPRVAGGDTGELFF. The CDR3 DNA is TGCAGTCCGCGGGTAGCGGGAGGGGACACCGGGGAGCTGTTTTTT.

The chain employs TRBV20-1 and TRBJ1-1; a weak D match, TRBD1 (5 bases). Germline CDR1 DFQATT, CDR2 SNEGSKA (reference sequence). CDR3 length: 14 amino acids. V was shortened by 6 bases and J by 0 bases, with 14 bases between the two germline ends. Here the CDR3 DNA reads TGCAGTGCATCTGGGTACAGGTTGAACACTGAAGCTTTCTTT. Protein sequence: CSASGYRLNTEAFF.

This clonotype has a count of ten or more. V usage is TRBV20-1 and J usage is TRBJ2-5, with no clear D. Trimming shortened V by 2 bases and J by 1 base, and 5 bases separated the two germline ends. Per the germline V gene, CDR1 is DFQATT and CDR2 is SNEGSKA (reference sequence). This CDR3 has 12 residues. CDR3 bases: TGCAGTGCTAGACTTTCCCAAGAGACCCAGTACTTC. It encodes CSARLSQETQYF.

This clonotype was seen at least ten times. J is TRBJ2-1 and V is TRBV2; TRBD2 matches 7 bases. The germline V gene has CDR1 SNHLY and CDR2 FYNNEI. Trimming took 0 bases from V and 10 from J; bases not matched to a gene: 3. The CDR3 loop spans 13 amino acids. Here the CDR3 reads CASSEALAEEQFF. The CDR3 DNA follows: TGTGCCAGCAGTGAAGCGCTAGCGGAGGAGCAGTTCTTC.

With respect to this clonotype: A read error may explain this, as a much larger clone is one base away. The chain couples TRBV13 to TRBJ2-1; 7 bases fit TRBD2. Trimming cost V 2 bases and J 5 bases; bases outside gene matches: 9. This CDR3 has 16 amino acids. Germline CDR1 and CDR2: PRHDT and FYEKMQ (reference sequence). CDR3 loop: CASSLLAASGHNEQFF. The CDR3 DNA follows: TGTGCCAGCAGCTTATTAGCGGCTAGCGGTCACAATGAGCAGTTCTTC.

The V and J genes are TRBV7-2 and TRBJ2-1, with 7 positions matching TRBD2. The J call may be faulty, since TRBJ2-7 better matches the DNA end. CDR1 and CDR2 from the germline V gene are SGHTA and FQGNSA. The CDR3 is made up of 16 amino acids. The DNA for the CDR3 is TGTGCCAGCAGCTTATTCAGCGGGATTGCCTACAATGAGCAGTACTTC. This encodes CASSLFSGIAYNEQYF.

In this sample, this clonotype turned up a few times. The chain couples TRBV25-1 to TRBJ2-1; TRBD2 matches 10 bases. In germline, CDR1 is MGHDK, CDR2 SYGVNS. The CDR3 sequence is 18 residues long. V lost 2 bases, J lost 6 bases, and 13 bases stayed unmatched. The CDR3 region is CASSESWGGLAGVNEQFF. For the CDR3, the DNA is TGTGCCAGCAGTGAAAGCTGGGGAGGGCTAGCGGGGGTCAATGAGCAGTTCTTC.

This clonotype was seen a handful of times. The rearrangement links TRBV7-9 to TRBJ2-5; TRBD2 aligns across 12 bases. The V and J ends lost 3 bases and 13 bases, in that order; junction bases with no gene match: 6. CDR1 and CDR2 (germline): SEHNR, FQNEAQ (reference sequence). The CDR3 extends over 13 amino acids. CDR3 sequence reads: CASSLRTSGTPYF. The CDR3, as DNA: TGTGCCAGCAGCTTGAGGACTAGCGGGACTCCGTACTTC. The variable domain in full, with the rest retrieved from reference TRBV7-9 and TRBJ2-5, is DTGVSQNPRHKITKRGQNVTFRCDPISEHNRLYWYRQTLGQGPEFLTYFQNEAQLEKSRLLSDRFSAERPKGSFSTLEIQRTEQGDSAMYLCASSLRTSGTPYFGPGTRLLVL.